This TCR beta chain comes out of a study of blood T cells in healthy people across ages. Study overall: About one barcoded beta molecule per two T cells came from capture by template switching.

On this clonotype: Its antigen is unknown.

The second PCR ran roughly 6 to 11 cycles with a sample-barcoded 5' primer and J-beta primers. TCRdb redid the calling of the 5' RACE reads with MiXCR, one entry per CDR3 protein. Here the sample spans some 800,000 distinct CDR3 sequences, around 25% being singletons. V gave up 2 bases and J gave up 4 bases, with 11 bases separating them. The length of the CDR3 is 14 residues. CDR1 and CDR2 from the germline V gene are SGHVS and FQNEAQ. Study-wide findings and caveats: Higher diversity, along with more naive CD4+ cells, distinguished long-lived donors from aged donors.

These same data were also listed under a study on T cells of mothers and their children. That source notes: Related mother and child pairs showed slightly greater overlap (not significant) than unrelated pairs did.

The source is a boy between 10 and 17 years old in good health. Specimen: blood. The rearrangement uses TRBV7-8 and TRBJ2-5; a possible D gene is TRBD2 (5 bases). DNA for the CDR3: TGTGCCAGCAGCTTAAGTCGGGGATTAGAGACCCAGTACTTC. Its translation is CASSLSRGLETQYF.